The rows below give T cell receptor beta chains drawn from one sample of a study of OX40 agonist ivuxolimab in advanced cancers. Assay used: immunoSEQ multiplex PCR; TCRdb lists only in-frame clones, some missing. This table holds tens of thousands of clones, about 90% found once. This material consisted of CD4+ or CD8+ T cells sorted from blood, taken in a trial of the OX40 agonist ivuxolimab. Every receptor here comes from an adult with an advanced solid tumor such as melanoma, head and neck, liver or kidney cancer. CDR3s include the opening cysteine and the closing phenylalanine or tryptophan. The D gene is left open where the match is weak. Size is omitted from some rows. Given values are once, few, many or a class for expanded clones.

>TRBJ2-5|.|14|TRBV9|TRBD1
CASSDGTAKETQYF
TGTGCCAGCAGTGACGGGACAGCCAAAGAGACCCAGTACTTC
>TRBJ2-7|.|15|TRBV27|TRBD2
CASRSRGEGYYEQYF
TGTGCCAGCAGAAGCCGTGGGGAGGGATACTACGAGCAGTACTTC
>TRBJ1-1|.|13|TRBV21-1|.
CAGFRGMNTEAFF
TGTGCCGGATTCAGGGGAATGAACACTGAAGCTTTCTTT
>TRBJ2-1|.|13|TRBV5-1|.
CASSLLEVREQFF
TGCGCCAGCAGCTTGCTTGAGGTCCGTGAGCAGTTCTTC
>TRBJ2-1|once|16|TRBV5-1|TRBD1
CASSHIRTGRGNEQFF
TGCGCCAGCAGCCACATTAGGACAGGGAGAGGCAATGAGCAGTTCTTC
>TRBJ2-7|.|17|TRBV5-4|.
CASSLDGFVGFSYEQYF
TGTGCCAGCAGCTTGGATGGTTTCGTTGGTTTTTCCTACGAGCAGTACTTC
>TRBJ2-5|.|14|TRBV2|.
CASSDWEVQETQYF
TGTGCCAGCAGTGACTGGGAAGTCCAAGAGACCCAGTACTTC
>TRBJ1-4|.|16|TRBV25-1|.
CASSASLTDNNEKLFF
TGTGCCAGCAGTGCGAGCTTGACAGATAATAATGAAAAACTGTTTTTT
>TRBJ2-2|once|15|TRBV2|TRBD1
CASIDRERNTGELFF
TGTGCCAGCATAGACAGGGAACGGAACACCGGGGAGCTGTTTTTT
>TRBJ2-7|.|13|TRBV7-2|.
CASSLFRDYEQYF
TGTGCCAGCAGCTTATTCCGGGACTACGAGCAGTACTTC
>TRBJ2-7|.|14|TRBV5-5|.
CASSLVRTGYEQYF
TGTGCCAGCAGCTTGGTTCGGACGGGTTACGAGCAGTACTTC
>TRBJ1-2|.|13|TRBV11-3|.
CASSLDGRTTYTF
TGTGCCAGCAGCTTAGATGGCAGGACAACCTACACCTTC
>TRBJ2-7|.|14|TRBV27|.
CASSRTARVYEQYF
TGTGCCAGCAGTAGGACCGCCAGGGTGTACGAGCAGTACTTC
>TRBJ2-7|.|17|TRBV5-1|TRBD2
CASSLGLASGSDYEQYF
TGCGCCAGCAGCTTGGGATTGGCTAGCGGGAGCGACTACGAGCAGTACTTC
>TRBJ2-4|.|17|TRBV10-3|TRBD2
CAISASPGLAEKNIQYF
TGTGCCATCAGTGCCTCTCCGGGACTAGCGGAAAAAAACATTCAGTACTTC
>TRBJ2-7|once|13|TRBV27|.
CASSGGVAYEQYF
TGTGCCAGCAGTGGGGGTGTGGCCTACGAGCAGTACTTC
>TRBJ2-3|.|14|TRBV19|.
CASSSARGGDTQYF
TGTGCCAGTAGTAGCGCCCGGGGAGGCGATACGCAGTATTTT
>TRBJ2-3|.|13|TRBV7-3|.
CASGGQITDTQYF
TGTGCCAGTGGCGGGCAGATCACAGATACGCAGTATTTT
>TRBJ2-5|.|15|TRBV10-2|.
CASSENSALQETQYF
TGCGCCAGCAGTGAGAATTCGGCGTTACAAGAGACCCAGTACTTC
>TRBJ2-1|.|13|TRBV2|.
CASSGRRHNEQFF
TGTGCCAGCAGTGGTCGACGACACAATGAGCAGTTCTTC
>TRBJ1-1|once|13|TRBV7-2|.
CASSLHQNTEAFF
TGTGCCAGCAGCTTACACCAGAACACTGAAGCTTTCTTT
>TRBJ1-1|.|11|TRBV27|.
CASSANTEAFF
TGTGCCAGCAGTGCGAACACTGAAGCTTTCTTT
>TRBJ1-2|.|11|TRBV27|.
CATKEYYGYTF
TGTGCCACCAAAGAATACTATGGCTACACCTTC
>TRBJ2-7|.|15|TRBV19|.
CASSISSRGSYEQYF
TGTGCCAGTAGTATAAGTTCTCGAGGCAGCTACGAGCAGTACTTC
>TRBJ2-5|.|14|TRBV5-1|.
CASSRSGGDETQYF
TGCGCCAGCAGCCGGAGTGGTGGCGATGAGACCCAGTACTTC
>TRBJ1-3|.|15|TRBV5-4|.
CASSFYGVSGNTIYF
TGTGCCAGCAGCTTTTATGGGGTCTCTGGAAACACCATATATTTT
>TRBJ2-1|few|15|TRBV7-3|TRBD2
CASSSQRGNNNEQFF
TGTGCCAGCAGCTCCCAGCGGGGGAATAACAATGAGCAGTTCTTC
>TRBJ1-3|.|14|TRBV5-6|.
CASSSGSSGNTIYF
TGTGCCAGCAGCTCCGGATCCTCTGGAAACACCATATATTTT
>TRBJ2-7|.|16|TRBV2|.
CASSEGVARSYYEQYF
TGTGCCAGCAGTGAAGGGGTAGCGAGATCCTACTACGAGCAGTACTTC
>TRBJ2-7|once|11|TRBV5-8|.
CASSLYYEQYF
TGTGCCAGCAGCCTATACTACGAGCAGTACTTC
>TRBJ2-1|.|17|TRBV11-3|TRBD2
CATKGSLSTSDYNEQFF
TGTGCCACCAAAGGCTCACTGTCCACTAGCGACTACAATGAGCAGTTCTTC
>TRBJ2-7|.|14|TRBV13|.
CASTLGRGTYEQYF
TGTGCCAGCACCCTGGGACGGGGGACCTACGAGCAGTACTTC
>TRBJ1-2|few|15|TRBV7-9|.
CASSTTDRLNYGYTF
TGTGCCAGCAGCACGACAGACCGATTAAACTATGGCTACACCTTC
>TRBJ2-2|.|15|TRBV6-1|.
CASIGWATNTGELFF
TGTGCCAGCATAGGTTGGGCAACGAACACCGGGGAGCTGTTTTTT
>TRBJ2-1|once|15|TRBV5-4|.
CASSVIAGSYNEQFF
TGTGCCAGCAGCGTCATAGCCGGCTCCTACAATGAGCAGTTCTTC
>TRBJ1-4|.|13|TRBV10-3|.
CAIADSLNEKLFF
TGTGCCATCGCGGACAGCCTTAATGAAAAACTGTTTTTT
>TRBJ2-1|.|15|TRBV9|TRBD2
CASSFQREGPNEQFF
TGTGCCAGCAGCTTTCAGCGGGAGGGCCCCAATGAGCAGTTCTTC
>TRBJ1-5|.|18|TRBV19|TRBD1
CASKPGQGVIYSNQPQHF
TGTGCCAGTAAACCGGGACAGGGGGTTATCTATAGCAATCAGCCCCAGCATTTT
>TRBJ2-6|.|17|TRBV9|.
CASSVARDPTGANVLTF
TGTGCCAGCAGCGTAGCGAGGGACCCTACTGGGGCCAACGTCCTGACTTTC
>TRBJ2-1|.|14|TRBV5-1|.
CASRYRVPYNEQFF
TGCGCCAGCAGATACAGGGTACCATACAATGAGCAGTTCTTC
>TRBJ2-1|.|16|TRBV5-1|.
CASSLGMGQLGDEQFF
TGCGCCAGCAGCTTGGGGATGGGGCAGCTAGGGGATGAGCAGTTCTTC
>TRBJ1-1|.|15|TRBV9|.
CASSPRWDKNTEAFF
TGTGCCAGCAGCCCTAGATGGGACAAGAACACTGAAGCTTTCTTT
>TRBJ1-2|.|20|TRBV5-1|TRBD1
CASSGTPGTGVKGHLYGYTF
TGCGCCAGCAGCGGAACCCCCGGGACAGGGGTTAAGGGCCATCTGTATGGCTACACCTTC
>TRBJ1-4|.|13|TRBV30|.
CAWVKNTNEKLFF
TGTGCCTGGGTTAAGAATACTAATGAAAAACTGTTTTTT
>TRBJ1-1|medium-sized|15|TRBV9|.
CASSVVENPYTEAFF
TGTGCCAGCAGCGTAGTTGAAAATCCCTACACTGAAGCTTTCTTT
>TRBJ2-1|.|14|TRBV9|.
CASSVEASRNEQFF
TGTGCCAGCAGCGTAGAAGCTAGCAGGAATGAGCAGTTCTTC
>TRBJ2-3|.|11|TRBV18|TRBD2
CASSPGLDLVF
TGTGCCAGCTCACCGGGACTAGATCTTGTTTTT
>TRBJ2-7|once|13|TRBV28|TRBD1
CASRSGTGEEQYF
TGTGCCAGCAGGTCCGGGACAGGGGAAGAGCAGTACTTC